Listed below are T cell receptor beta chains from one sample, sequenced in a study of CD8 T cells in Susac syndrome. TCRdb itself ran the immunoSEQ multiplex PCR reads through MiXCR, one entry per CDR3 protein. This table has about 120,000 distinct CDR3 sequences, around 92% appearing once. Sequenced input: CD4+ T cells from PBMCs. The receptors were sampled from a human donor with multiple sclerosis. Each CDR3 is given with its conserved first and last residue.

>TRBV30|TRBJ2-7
CAWTLVGTGRSYEQYF
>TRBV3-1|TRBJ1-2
CASSQDPGGVISYGYTF
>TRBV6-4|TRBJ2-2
CASCGRVHTGELFF
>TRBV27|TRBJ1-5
CASSLVSKVGAPQHF
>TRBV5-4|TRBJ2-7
CASSLTSGGYEQYF
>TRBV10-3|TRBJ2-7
CAISDDRVGYEQYF
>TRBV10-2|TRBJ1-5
CASSRTEDHSNQPQHF
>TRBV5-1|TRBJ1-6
CASSLDSNSPLHF
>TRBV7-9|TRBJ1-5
CASSLMGGRGQPQHF
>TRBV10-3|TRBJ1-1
CAISESGGHTEAFF
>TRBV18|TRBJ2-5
CASSRGGPQDTQYF
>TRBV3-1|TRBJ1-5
CASSQDTAHQPQHF
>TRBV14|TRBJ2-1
CASSPRLSAYNEQFF
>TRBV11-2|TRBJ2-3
CASKGGRSTDTQYF
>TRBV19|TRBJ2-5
CASSGGAETQYF
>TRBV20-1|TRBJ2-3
CSASATSFTDTQYF
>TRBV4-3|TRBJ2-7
CASSHDRAYEQYF
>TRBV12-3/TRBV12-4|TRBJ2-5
CASSPGATLQETQYF
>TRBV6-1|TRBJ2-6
CASSPRRGAPLSGANVLTF
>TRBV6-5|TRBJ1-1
CASSYSGQGTEAFF
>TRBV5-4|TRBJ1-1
CASSLAPNTEAFF
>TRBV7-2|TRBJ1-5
CASSLFKGNQPQHF
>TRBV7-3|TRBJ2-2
CASSLRLAFGELFF
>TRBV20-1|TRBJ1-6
CSARGPPGSPLHF
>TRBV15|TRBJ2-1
CATSRDRYNEQFF
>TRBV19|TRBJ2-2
CASSATTGDPAYTGELFF
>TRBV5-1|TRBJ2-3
CASSLRGTRTDTQYF
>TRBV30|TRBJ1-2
CAWRETARYGYTF
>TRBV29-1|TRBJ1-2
CSVKRGPNYGYTF
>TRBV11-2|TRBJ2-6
CASSVNRDSGANVLTF
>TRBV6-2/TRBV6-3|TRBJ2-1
CASSMGLAGAFRF
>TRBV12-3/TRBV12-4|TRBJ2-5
CASSTGIETQYF
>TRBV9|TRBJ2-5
CASSVGQIEETQYF
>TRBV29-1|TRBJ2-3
CSVDPALHTQYF
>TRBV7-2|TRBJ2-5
CASSLSGQGAETQYF
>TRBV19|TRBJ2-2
CASTSVGFTGELFF
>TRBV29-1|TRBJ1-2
CSVMTSFNYGYTF
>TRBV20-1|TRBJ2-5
CSAGTFPDRGETQYF
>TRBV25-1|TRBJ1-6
CASRGNSPLHF
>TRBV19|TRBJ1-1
CASSWVNTEAFF
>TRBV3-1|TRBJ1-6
CASSPPGDGWNSPLHF
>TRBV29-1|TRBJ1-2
CTSSLRDSLGDF
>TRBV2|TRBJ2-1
CASSAQRDEQFF
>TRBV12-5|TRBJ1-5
CASGLEGYQPQHF
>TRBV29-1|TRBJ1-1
CSASTGEKAEAFF
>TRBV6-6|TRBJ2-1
CASMGDRGGYNEQFF
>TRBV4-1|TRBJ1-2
CASSLEYGTDYGYTF
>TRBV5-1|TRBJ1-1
CASSGGPGNTEAFF
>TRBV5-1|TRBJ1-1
CASSPRDRDMNTEAFF
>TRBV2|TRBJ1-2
CATVGQDNYGYTF
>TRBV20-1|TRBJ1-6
CSARKGDNSPLHF
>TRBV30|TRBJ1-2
CAWSVGTDGGGYTF
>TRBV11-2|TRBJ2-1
CASSSQGSGGSTQFF
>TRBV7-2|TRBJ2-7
CATSRGGGAYEQYF
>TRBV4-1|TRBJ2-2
CASSLTPGRYTGELFF
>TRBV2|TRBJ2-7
CASRINTGTYEQYF
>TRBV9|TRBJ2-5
CASSVGTGWETQYF
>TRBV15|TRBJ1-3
CATSREYGQAGPGNTIYF